One and the same sample provided the 22 T cell receptor beta chains below, sequenced in a study of blood T cell repertoires in COVID-19. Data came from immunoSEQ multiplex PCR; TCRdb stores just in-frame clones and leaves some out. In the table there are about 140,000 clones, 65% to 80% of which are singletons. The sample was peripheral blood. The origin of the receptors is a woman aged 60-75 years with acute or convalescent COVID-19.

The chain employs TRBV2 and TRBJ2-7, with 7 nucleotides matching TRBD2. The V gene end was trimmed by 8 bases and the J gene end by 3 bases; junction bases not matched to a gene: 13. CDR1 is SNHLY, CDR2 FYNNEI, per germline. This CDR3 comprises 15 residues. The CDR3 here is CASSFPALAVYEQYF. DNA of the CDR3: TGTGCCAGCTCCTTTCCTGCTCTAGCGGTCTACGAGCAGTACTTC.

The chain employs TRBV6-6 and TRBJ2-6, with D uncertain. CDR3 size: 13 residues. V lost 8 bases to trimming and J lost 0 bases, with 5 bases between them. Germline loops: CDR1 MNHNY, CDR2 SVGAGI (reference sequence). The CDR3 nucleotides are TGTGCCAGCCATTTCTCTGGGGCCAACGTCCTGACTTTC. Residues: CASHFSGANVLTF.

The gene calls are TRBV5-6 and TRBJ2-7, with TRBD1 matching over 7 bases. V lost 4 bases to trimming and J lost 2 bases; unmatched junction nucleotides: 6. Germline V CDR1 and CDR2: SGHDT, YYEEEE. This CDR3 is built from 14 residues. CDR3 DNA: TGTGCCAGCAGCAAGACAGGGCGGGCCTACGAGCAGTACTTC. This gives the protein CASSKTGRAYEQYF.

The rearrangement links TRBV19 to TRBJ1-1, with 8 bases identical to TRBD1. The CDR3 consists of 14 residues. The germline V gene has CDR1 LNHDA and CDR2 SQIVND (reference sequence). Trimming cost V 5 bases and J 5 bases; bases outside gene matches: 7. DNA of the CDR3: TGTGCCAGTAGTGGGACAGGAGGGGGAACTGAAGCTTTCTTT. Translating gives CASSGTGGGTEAFF.

The chain joins TRBV7-9 to TRBJ2-2, with 9 nucleotides matching TRBD1. CDR3 length equals 15 residues. V was clipped by 5 bases and J by 6 bases; unmatched bases: 7. Germline V gene sequence: CDR1 SEHNR, CDR2 FQNEAQ (reference sequence). CDR3 coding DNA: TGTGCCAGCAGCCAAGGGACAGGGAAGGCCGGGGAGCTGTTTTTT. Its protein product is CASSQGTGKAGELFF.

This clone was counted once. The chain joins TRBV4-1 to TRBJ1-2, with 10 bases that match TRBD1. The CDR3 sequence is 16 residues long. From germline, CDR1 is MGHRA and CDR2 YSYEKL. Trimming at V came to 0 bases and at J to 4 bases, leaving 5 bases not matched to a gene. CDR3 bases: TGCGCCAGCAGCCAAGAGGCGGGACAGGGGTTCTATGGCTACACCTTC. Protein sequence: CASSQEAGQGFYGYTF.

The chain carries TRBV6-5 and TRBJ1-2; tentative D call: TRBD1 (5 bases). The V end lost 8 bases, the J end lost 6 bases, and 13 bases lay between the germline ends. The CDR3 extends over 12 amino acids. Germline V lookup: CDR1 MNHEY, CDR2 SVGAGI. CDR3 residues: CASRGARNGYTF. CDR3 sequence (DNA): TGTGCCAGCCGCGGGGCTCGGAATGGCTACACCTTC.

V gene TRBV5-6 combines with J gene TRBJ1-6; 11 nucleotides align to TRBD1. This CDR3 is built from 16 residues. Germline lookup yields CDR1 SGHDT and CDR2 YYEEEE. The junction had 5 bases not matched to a gene; V was cut back by 4 bases and J by 5 bases. This chain's CDR3 is CASSPDRGLNNSPLHF. CDR3 in DNA: TGTGCCAGCAGCCCGGACAGGGGGCTGAATAATTCACCCCTCCACTTT. Looking up the rest from reference TRBV5-6 and TRBJ1-6 gives the full variable domain: DAGVTQSPTHLIKTRGQQVTLRCSPKSGHDTVSWYQQALGQGPQFIFQYYEEEERQRGNFPDRFSGHQFPNYSSELNVNALLLGDSALYLCASSPDRGLNNSPLHFGNGTRLTVT.

This clone has a handful of counts. This sequence joins TRBV19 and TRBJ2-6, with D maybe TRBD1 (6 bases). The germline CDR1 and CDR2 sequences are LNHDA and SQIVND (reference sequence). The CDR3 contains 19 residues. V lost 3 bases, J lost 0 bases, and 18 bases lay in between. The CDR3 here is CASSIYRDNQDSGANVLTF. The CDR3, as DNA: TGTGCCAGTAGTATCTACCGGGACAACCAAGACTCTGGGGCCAACGTCCTGACTTTC.

The genes are TRBV2 and TRBJ2-5; no definite D call. There are 14 residues in the CDR3. V lost 2 bases to trimming and J lost 3 bases, with 10 bases between them. The V gene's germline CDR1 is SNHLY and CDR2 FYNNEI. CDR3 sequence reads: CASSELAGKETQYF. CDR3 DNA sequence: TGTGCCAGCAGTGAATTAGCTGGAAAAGAGACCCAGTACTTC.

The rearrangement links TRBV4-1 to TRBJ2-1; 10 bases match TRBD2. CDR1 is MGHRA and CDR2 is YSYEKL in the germline V gene. The CDR3 runs 15 residues. J was trimmed by 15 bases and V by 3 bases; bases with no gene match: 14. The CDR3 reads CASSQESGRVSSRFF. The CDR3 coding sequence is TGCGCCAGCAGCCAGGAGAGCGGGAGGGTCTCCTCCCGGTTCTTC.

CDR3 loop: CASSGPSGGDTQYF. In DNA form, the CDR3 reads TGTGCCAGCAGCGGCCCGTCAGGGGGAGATACGCAGTATTTT. The chain is built from TRBV9 and TRBJ2-3; TRBD1 matches 7 bases. V was clipped by 3 bases and J by 5 bases; unmatched bases: 6. The CDR3 sequence is 14 residues long. CDR1 and CDR2 (germline): SGDLS, YYNGEE. Full variable domain (remainder filled in from reference TRBV9 and TRBJ2-3): DSGVTQTPKHLITATGQRVTLRCSPRSGDLSVYWYQQSLDQGLQFLIQYYNGEERAKGNILERFSAQQFPDLHSELNLSSLELGDSALYFCASSGPSGGDTQYFGPGTRLTVL.

This chain uses TRBV3-1 (or the pseudogene TRBV3-2) with TRBJ1-5; no reliable D call. There are 12 residues in the CDR3. The germline gives CDR1 LGHDT, CDR2 YNNKEL (reference sequence). The V end was cut by 4 bases, the J end by 2 bases, with 3 bases between. CDR3 loop: CASSPGNQPQHF. In nucleotides, the CDR3 is TGTGCCAGCAGCCCGGGCAATCAGCCCCAGCATTTT.

V gene TRBV5-1 combines with J gene TRBJ2-1; 8 nucleotides agree with TRBD1. V shed 4 bases and J 0 bases; nucleotides not matched to a gene: 3. Germline CDR1 is SGHRS and CDR2 is YFSETQ. This CDR3 region has 15 residues. DNA of the CDR3: TGCGCCAGCAGCCCCGGACAGGGCTCCTACAATGAGCAGTTCTTC. Protein product: CASSPGQGSYNEQFF.

The chain is built from TRBV30 and TRBJ1-6; TRBD1 agrees at 7 bases. The CDR3 has 16 amino acids. The V gene's germline CDR1 is GTSNPN and CDR2 SVGIG (reference sequence). V trimming: 2 bases; J trimming: 7 bases; junction bases outside the gene matches: 11. The CDR3 DNA follows: TGTGCCTGGAGTCTCAATCCGGGACAGAGGAATTCACCCCTCCACTTT. Residues: CAWSLNPGQRNSPLHF.

The rearrangement uses TRBV10-3 and TRBJ2-2, with D maybe TRBD2 (6 bases). Per germline, CDR1 ENHRY and CDR2 SYGVKD. The CDR3 is made up of 14 amino acids. Trimming stripped 9 bases from V and 6 bases from J, with 17 bases between. The CDR3 sequence: CAISPGEKPGELFF. Here the CDR3 DNA reads TGTGCCATATCCCCGGGGGAGAAGCCCGGGGAGCTGTTTTTT.

V usage is TRBV3-1 (or the pseudogene TRBV3-2) and J usage is TRBJ2-5; TRBD2 aligns across 11 bases. Germline V gives CDR1 LGHDT, CDR2 YNNKEL (reference sequence). The CDR3 is made up of 15 amino acids. Trimming at V came to 5 bases and at J to 7 bases, leaving 9 bases not matched to a gene. DNA for the CDR3: TGTGCCAGCAGCAAACAGGGACTAGCGGCCGGGACCCAGTACTTC. Its protein product is CASSKQGLAAGTQYF.

The chain carries TRBV19 and TRBJ2-3; maybe TRBD1 (6 bases). Germline CDR1 and CDR2: LNHDA and SQIVND (reference sequence). This CDR3 has 14 residues. The V gene lost 4 bases and the J gene lost 6 bases, with 14 bases spanning the gap. This CDR3 reads CASSTRQDIDTQYF. DNA of the CDR3: TGTGCCAGTAGTACACGACAGGATATTGATACGCAGTATTTT.

V usage is TRBV28 and J usage is TRBJ1-2; TRBD1 aligns across 8 bases. Germline trimming cut 3 bases from V and 4 bases from J; bases unmatched to any gene: 7. The CDR3 length is 15 residues. Looked up from germline, CDR1 is MDHEN and CDR2 is SYDVKM. CDR3 in amino acids: CASSFRRGRRYGYTF. In nucleotides, the CDR3 is TGTGCCAGCAGTTTTCGCAGGGGGCGCCGCTATGGCTACACCTTC.

The chain combines TRBV5-6 with TRBJ2-2; 9 bases map to TRBD2. Per the germline V gene, CDR1 is SGHDT and CDR2 is YYEEEE. This CDR3 is 19 amino acids long. J was trimmed by 0 bases and V by 3 bases; bases with no gene match: 12. Here the CDR3 reads CASSSRLAALFANTGELFF. The CDR3 nucleotides read TGTGCCAGCAGCTCGAGACTAGCGGCCTTGTTCGCGAACACCGGGGAGCTGTTTTTT.

The genes are TRBV28 and TRBJ1-5; TRBD1 is a possible D gene (5 bases). CDR3 length: 15 residues. Germline lookup yields CDR1 MDHEN and CDR2 SYDVKM. V gave up 5 bases and J gave up 0 bases, with 11 bases separating them. In DNA, the CDR3 is TGTGCCAGCAGTGGGCAGGGTTATAGCAATCAGCCCCAGCATTTT. Its translation is CASSGQGYSNQPQHF.

The chain couples TRBV12-5 to TRBJ1-6, with 7 bases fitting TRBD1. J gave up 8 bases and V 6 bases, and 10 bases lay outside the gene matches. Germline CDR1 and CDR2: LGHNT and FRNRAP. The CDR3 has 15 residues. The CDR3 spells CASGYGQVDHSPLHF. CDR3 coding DNA: TGTGCTAGTGGCTACGGACAGGTAGATCATTCACCCCTCCACTTT. The full variable domain, its missing parts supplied by reference TRBV12-5 and TRBJ1-6, is DARVTQTPRHKVTEMGQEVTMRCQPILGHNTVFWYRQTMMQGLELLAYFRNRAPLDDSGMPKDRFSAEMPDATLATLKIQPSEPRDSAVYFCASGYGQVDHSPLHFGNGTRLTVT.